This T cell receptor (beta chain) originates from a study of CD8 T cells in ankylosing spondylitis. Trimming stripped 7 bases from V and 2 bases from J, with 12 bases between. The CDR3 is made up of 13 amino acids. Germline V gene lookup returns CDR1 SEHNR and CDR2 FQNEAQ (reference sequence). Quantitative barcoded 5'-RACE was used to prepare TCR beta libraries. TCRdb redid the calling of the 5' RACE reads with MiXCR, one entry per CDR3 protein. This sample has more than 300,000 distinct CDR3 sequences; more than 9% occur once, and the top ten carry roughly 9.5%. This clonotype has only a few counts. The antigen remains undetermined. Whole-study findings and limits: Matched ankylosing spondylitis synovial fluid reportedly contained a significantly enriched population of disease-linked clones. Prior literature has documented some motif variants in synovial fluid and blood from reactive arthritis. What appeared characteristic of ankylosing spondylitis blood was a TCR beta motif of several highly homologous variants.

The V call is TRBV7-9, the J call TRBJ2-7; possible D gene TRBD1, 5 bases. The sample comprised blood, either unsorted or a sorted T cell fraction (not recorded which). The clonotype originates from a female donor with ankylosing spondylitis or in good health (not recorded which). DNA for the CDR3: TGTGCCAGCACCCTTCCAGGGACCTACGAGCAGTACTTC. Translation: CASTLPGTYEQYF.